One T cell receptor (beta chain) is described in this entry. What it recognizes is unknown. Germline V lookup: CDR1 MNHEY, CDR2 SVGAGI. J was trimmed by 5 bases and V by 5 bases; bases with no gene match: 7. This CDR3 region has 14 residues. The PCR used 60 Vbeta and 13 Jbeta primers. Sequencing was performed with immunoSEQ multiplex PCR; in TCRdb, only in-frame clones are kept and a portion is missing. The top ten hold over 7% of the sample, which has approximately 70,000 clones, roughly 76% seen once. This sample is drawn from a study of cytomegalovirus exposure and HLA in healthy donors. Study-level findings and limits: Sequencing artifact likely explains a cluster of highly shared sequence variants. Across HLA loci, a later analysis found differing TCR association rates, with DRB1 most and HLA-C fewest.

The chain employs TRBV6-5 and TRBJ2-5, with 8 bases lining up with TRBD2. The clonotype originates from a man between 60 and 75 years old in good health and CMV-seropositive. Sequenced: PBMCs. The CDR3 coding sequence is TGTGCCAGCAGTCACGGGGGGGCCGGTGAGACCCAGTACTTC. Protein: CASSHGGAGETQYF.